This passage covers 15 T cell receptor beta chains from one sample sequenced in a study of blood T cell repertoires in COVID-19. Assay: immunoSEQ multiplex PCR; the TCRdb copy retains only in-frame clones and omits some. The sample records about 12,000 clones, approximately 72% being singletons. The sequenced material came from peripheral blood. These receptor sequences come from a man between 60 and 75 years old with COVID-19, enrolled during active disease.

This clone was detected only once. The V and J genes are TRBV10-3 and TRBJ2-3; 12 bases fit TRBD2. V lost 8 bases and J lost 3; bases outside the gene matches: 3. The CDR3 loop spans 14 amino acids. Germline CDR1 reads ENHRY; CDR2 reads SYGVKD. The CDR3 reads CAIRTSGMTDTQYF. CDR3 in DNA: TGTGCCATCCGGACTAGCGGGATGACAGATACGCAGTATTTT.

The count of this clone is one. The chain carries TRBV7-9 and TRBJ1-2; 11 bases agree with TRBD1. The CDR3 loop spans 15 amino acids. Germline trimming cut 5 bases from V and 8 bases from J; bases unmatched to any gene: 10. Germline V gene data show CDR1 as SEHNR and CDR2 as FQNEAQ (reference sequence). The CDR3 DNA is TGTGCCAGCAGCCCTCGGACAGGGGGCGCATGGGGCTACACCTTC. This translates into CASSPRTGGAWGYTF.

This clone turned up a few times. The rearrangement links TRBV5-1 to TRBJ1-1; possible D gene TRBD1, 6 bases. This CDR3 is 13 amino acids long. Per germline, CDR1 SGHRS and CDR2 YFSETQ. V was cut by 2 bases and J by 9 bases, with 14 bases left in between. CDR3 DNA sequence: TGCGCCAGCAGCTTCGCCGGACAGAGTCAAGCTTTCTTT. This translates into CASSFAGQSQAFF.

The V gene is TRBV28, the J gene TRBJ2-7; TRBD1 matches 8 bases. This CDR3 is built from 16 residues. V lost 10 bases and J lost 2; bases outside the gene matches: 16. Germline V CDR1 and CDR2: MDHEN, SYDVKM. CDR3 amino acids: CATISATGQAAYEQYF. The CDR3 nucleotides read TGTGCCACCATAAGCGCCACGGGACAGGCCGCCTACGAGCAGTACTTC.

V gene TRBV11-3 combines with J gene TRBJ2-5; tentatively, D is TRBD1 (6 bases). Trimming cost V 5 bases and J 2 bases, with 12 bases left between them. Germline V CDR1 and CDR2: SGHNT, YENEEA. This CDR3 is 14 amino acids long. The CDR3 DNA is TGTGCCAGCAGCCGTCGGACAGTACAAGAGACCCAGTACTTC. Translating it yields CASSRRTVQETQYF.

The chain joins TRBV27 to TRBJ1-4; weak D call: TRBD1 (5 bases). V was shortened by 4 bases and J by 8 bases, with 17 bases between the two germline ends. Germline V lookup: CDR1 MNHEY, CDR2 SMNVEV (reference sequence). The CDR3 sequence is 15 residues long. The CDR3 DNA sequence: TGTGCCAGCAGTTCAGACCCCGGCCGGGGGGAAAAACTGTTTTTT. It yields the protein CASSSDPGRGEKLFF.

This clone was detected only a few times. This chain links TRBV1 with TRBJ1-5; the table gives TRBD1 as D, unverified against the DNA. TRBV1 is tagged as a pseudogene. The CDR3 loop spans 14 amino acids. The CDR3 loop reads CTSSHKQGNQPQHF. CDR3 nucleotides: TGCACCAGCAGCCACAAACAGGGAAATCAGCCCCAGCATTTT.

This clone was observed a few times. The rearrangement uses TRBV7-8 and TRBJ1-6; 7 nucleotides match TRBD1. Germline CDR1 and CDR2: SGHVS and FQNEAQ. The CDR3 runs 13 residues. The V gene end was trimmed by 7 bases and the J gene end by 10 bases; junction bases not matched to a gene: 7. CDR3 amino acids: CASTSDRASPLHF. The CDR3 nucleotides read TGTGCCAGCACCTCAGACAGGGCCTCACCCCTCCACTTT.

The rearrangement links TRBV4-1 to TRBJ2-7; a possible D gene is TRBD1 (6 bases). Trimming left V 4 bases short and J 2 bases short, with 12 bases between. The CDR3 consists of 14 residues. The germline gives CDR1 MGHRA, CDR2 YSYEKL. Here the CDR3 DNA reads TGCGCCAGCAGCCTTGGGACATTCGCCTACGAGCAGTACTTC. Translated, it gives CASSLGTFAYEQYF.

V usage is TRBV7-8 and J usage is TRBJ2-2; 8 bases align to TRBD2. V was pared by 5 bases and J by 2 bases, with 10 bases of the junction left unmatched. Germline lookup yields CDR1 SGHVS and CDR2 FQNEAQ. This CDR3 contains 17 residues. The CDR3 loop is CASSPRGSGVNTGELFF. The DNA for the CDR3 is TGTGCCAGCAGCCCCCGGGGTAGCGGGGTTAACACCGGGGAGCTGTTTTTT.

The chain carries TRBV5-5 and TRBJ1-2; tentatively, D is TRBD1 (5 bases). V was trimmed by 4 bases and J by 8 bases, leaving 18 bases between them. CDR1 is SGHKS, CDR2 YYEKEE, per germline (reference sequence). The CDR3 runs 14 residues. DNA for the CDR3: TGTGCCAGCAGCAGGGACTGGCCTAAGGGGGGCTACACCTTC. Encoded protein: CASSRDWPKGGYTF.

This clone was detected only a few times. The chain has TRBV20-1 and TRBJ2-2; 8 nucleotides agree with TRBD2. CDR1 and CDR2 (germline): DFQATT, SNEGSKA (reference sequence). J was trimmed by 5 bases and V by 3 bases; bases with no gene match: 8. This CDR3 spans 15 amino acids. The CDR3 coding sequence is TGCAGTGCTAGTCGGGTAGCGGGACGAACCGGGGAGCTGTTTTTT. It translates to CSASRVAGRTGELFF.

The rearrangement uses TRBV9 and TRBJ2-3; 8 nucleotides align to TRBD2. This CDR3 spans 15 amino acids. Germline V gene lookup returns CDR1 SGDLS and CDR2 YYNGEE. V lost 3 bases and J lost 1; bases outside the gene matches: 4. CDR3 nucleotides: TGTGCCAGCAGCGATGGACTAGCAGGCACAGATACGCAGTATTTT. Translated: CASSDGLAGTDTQYF.

The V call is TRBV4-1, the J call TRBJ2-1; 9 nucleotides line up with TRBD2. Germline CDR1 and CDR2: MGHRA and YSYEKL. This CDR3 is built from 16 residues. V lost 4 bases to trimming and J lost 3 bases; unmatched junction nucleotides: 7. Here the CDR3 DNA reads TGCGCCAGCAGCCCCTCGGCGGGGGGGCTCTACAATGAGCAGTTCTTC. Its translation is CASSPSAGGLYNEQFF.

The chain has TRBV11-1 and TRBJ1-6; TRBD1 aligns across 10 bases. Trimming removed 6 bases from V and 7 bases from J; junction bases left unmatched: 3. The CDR3 is 14 amino acids. Germline assignment: CDR1 SGHAT and CDR2 FQDESV (reference sequence). The CDR3 nucleotides are TGTGCCAGCAGTTCGGGACAGGGGAATTCACCCCTCCACTTT. This sequence encodes CASSSGQGNSPLHF. Together with reference TRBV11-1 and TRBJ1-6, the CDR3 gives the full variable domain: EAEVAQSPRYKITEKSQAVAFWCDPISGHATLYWYRQILGQGPELLVQFQDESVVDDSQLPKDRFSAERLKGVDSTLKIQPAELGDSAMYLCASSSGQGNSPLHFGNGTRLTVT.